What follows is one TCR beta chain and its context. As handled by the study authors: Counts of nucleated cells, estimated from reference gene primer amplification, were obtained. Profiling relied on immunoSEQ multiplex PCR, and the TCRdb table lists in-frame clones only, not all of them. From that table come the V and J calls and clone size; the DNA was used to work out D and trimming. The sample comprises about 140,000 clones, more than 65% of which are singletons, and around 13% rests with the top ten. The source of the sample is a study of blood T cell repertoires in COVID-19. Study-level background: Samples came from the United States, Italy and Spain, spanning acute and convalescent COVID-19. The cDNA or gDNA used as material had been derived from T cells, B-cell-depleted T cells, or PBMCs.

This CDR3 has 15 residues. Looked up from germline, CDR1 is ENHRY and CDR2 is SYGVKD. V trimming: 10 bases; J trimming: 1 base; junction bases outside the gene matches: 11. This chain joins TRBV10-3 and TRBJ1-1, with TRBD1 matching 8 bases. The sample taken for sequencing was peripheral blood. The receptor comes from a man older than 75 with acute or convalescent COVID-19. CDR3 amino acids: CATRTGSGRNTEAFF. CDR3 nucleotides: TGTGCCACCCGGACAGGGAGTGGGAGGAACACTGAAGCTTTCTTT.